This T cell receptor beta chain stems from a study of cytomegalovirus exposure and HLA in healthy donors listed by TCRdb under 2017. Study-level background: A later analysis indicated that the 120 validation repertoires were generated on the platform also employed for the roughly 730 repertoires of the first cohort. The study aimed to test whether signatures of past pathogen exposure could be identified by cataloging public T cell receptors. Along with the approximately 620-subject first cohort, a separate validation cohort of around 110 different subjects was used. High-throughput TCR immunosequencing, statistical association of individual TCRs with disease status, and machine learning were combined to predict cytomegalovirus infection status. Study-wide conclusions, independent of this receptor: In a later analysis, TCRs clustered in the first cohort were found to also tend to co-occur in the roughly 130 validation repertoires, with approximately 93% of cluster scores above 0. A total of roughly 160 TCR beta chains were listed by the study as associated with cytomegalovirus. Most TCR sequences were seen in very few donors, while some public TCRs were found in many individuals. The validation cohort had no HLA typing available for a later analysis, so co-occurrence within that cohort was assessed over all 120 or so repertoires. It was suggested by the authors that the approach could potentially be generalized to other disease states and immunological phenotypes. The classifier was reported to diagnose cytomegalovirus status with high specificity and sensitivity in both the original cohort and the validation cohort. In vitro tests confirmed that a few of the cytomegalovirus-associated TCR beta chains recognize cytomegalovirus antigens.

Library creation used the immunoSEQ multiplex PCR assay. In the paper's pipeline: A statistical classification framework was developed to diagnose cytomegalovirus status using the catalog of TCR beta chain sequences. As stored in TCRdb, this immuneACCESS dataset retains in-frame rearrangements with V and J assigned. A fraction of the clones does not appear; measured against another copy, unresolved V genes explain less than half of the discrepancy, and the remainder lacks a known reason. V, J and clone size were drawn from that table, and D and trimming were deduced from the DNA. The table for this sample lists 150,000 to 200,000 clones; approximately 86% of them were counted only once. The top ten clonotypes cover around 2% of the sample. The donors belonged to the validation cohort of about 120 subjects, which was separate from the approximately 680-subject first cohort. Concerning this clone itself: Its antigen has not been determined. No much larger clone exists at a distance of one base, and base qualities are not known.

V was cut back by 5 bases and J by 0 bases, leaving a gap of 11 bases between them. The CDR3 measures 14 amino acids from cysteine to phenylalanine. Only the CDR3 portion is preserved as DNA: 42 bases, with reading frame beginning at the first base. Via the germline V gene (reference sequence), CDR1 is GTSNPN and CDR2 SVGIG. The chain joins TRBV30 to TRBJ1-3; the D gene identity is not certain. Material for sequencing was PBMCs. The receptor comes from a man younger than 45 in good health and CMV-seropositive. The CDR3 amino acid sequence is: CAWGWALSGNTIYF. The DNA is TGTGCCTGGGGCTGGGCGCTCTCTGGAAACACCATATATTTT.